Presented here are 2 T cell receptor beta chains from one specimen sequenced in a study of blood T cell repertoires in COVID-19 (dated by TCRdb to 2020 to 2022). The library was generated by the immunoSEQ multiplex PCR assay. TCRdb's version of the immuneACCESS table is confined to in-frame rearrangements and falls short of the full clone set. An unresolved V gene accounts for under half of the shortfall where checked; the remainder is of unknown origin. This sample gives about 56,000 clones in total; 84% of them show up just once. The ten largest account for approximately 12% of the sample. The sample consisted of peripheral blood. The receptors derive from a woman older than 75 with acute or convalescent COVID-19.

The genes are TRBV6-1 and TRBJ1-2, with 7 bases matching TRBD1. V shed 3 bases and J 4 bases; nucleotides not matched to a gene: 5. Germline V gives CDR1 MNHNS, CDR2 SASEGT. The CDR3 sequence is 14 residues long. Here the CDR3 DNA reads TGTGCCAGCAGTGAGGACAGGACTCTCTATGGCTACACCTTC. Protein: CASSEDRTLYGYTF.

The chain recombines TRBV11-3 with TRBJ2-2; D might be TRBD1 (5 bases). V was trimmed by 3 bases and J by 7 bases, leaving 6 bases between them. Looked up from germline, CDR1 is SGHNT and CDR2 is YENEEA. The CDR3 has 12 residues. CDR3 region: CASSFDSGELFF. The DNA for the CDR3 is TGTGCCAGCAGCTTTGACAGCGGGGAGCTGTTTTTT.